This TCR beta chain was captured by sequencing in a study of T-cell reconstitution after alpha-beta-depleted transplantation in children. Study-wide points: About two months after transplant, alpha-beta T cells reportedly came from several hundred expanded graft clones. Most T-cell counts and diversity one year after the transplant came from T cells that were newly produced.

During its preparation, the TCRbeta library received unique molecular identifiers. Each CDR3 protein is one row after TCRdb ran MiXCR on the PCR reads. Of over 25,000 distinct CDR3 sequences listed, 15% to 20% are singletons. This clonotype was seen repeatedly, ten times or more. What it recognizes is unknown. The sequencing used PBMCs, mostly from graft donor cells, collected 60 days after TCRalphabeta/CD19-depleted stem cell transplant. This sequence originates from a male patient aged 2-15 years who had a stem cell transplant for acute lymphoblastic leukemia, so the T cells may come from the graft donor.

In nucleotides, the CDR3 is TGTGCCAGCACCATACAACTGAGGCGCGGCACAGATACGCAGTATTTT. As protein: CASTIQLRRGTDTQYF. The gene calls are TRBV12-3 or TRBV12-4 and TRBJ2-3; D is unresolved. Between the trimmed V and J ends, which lost 7 bases and 1 base, there was a span of 18 bases. The CDR3 covers 16 residues.